This entry is about one T cell receptor beta chain. Its target is not known. These data come from a study of T cells in localized non-small cell lung cancer. Findings and limits, study-wide: Median approximately 61 top-100 tumor clones were shared with paired adjacent lung. There was higher T cell clonality in uninvolved adjacent lung than in tumor, and it was highest there.

V was shortened by 5 bases and J by 2 bases, with 21 bases between the two germline ends. The germline gives CDR1 SGHNT, CDR2 YENEEA. There are 17 residues in the CDR3. The protocol was immunoSEQ multiplex PCR, while the TCRdb copy is restricted to in-frame clones and leaves out a portion. This table holds approximately 34,000 clones, 70% to 90% found once. The sequenced sample was peripheral blood, obtained before any cancer treatment. The receptor was isolated from a woman aged 35-75 years with stage I lung adenocarcinoma. The chain carries TRBV11-3 and TRBJ2-5; perhaps TRBD1 as D (8 bases). The CDR3: CASSATGGRGRQETQYF. Here the CDR3 DNA reads TGTGCCAGCAGCGCCACGGGGGGCAGGGGGCGGCAAGAGACCCAGTACTTC.